The following is a T cell receptor beta chain sequence with its context. Its matching antigen is unknown. The data were produced by immunoSEQ multiplex PCR, yet TCRdb's version contains in-frame clones alone and is incomplete. The sample contains tens of thousands of clones, roughly nine tenths of which appear only once. Germline assignment: CDR1 MNHEY and CDR2 SVGAGI. This CDR3 has 14 amino acids. V dropped 0 bases and J dropped 6; count of bases not matched to a gene: 4. This record comes from a study of siplizumab effects on memory and regulatory T cells. Study-level findings and limits: There was no confirmation of the suppressive function of proliferating Tregs from siplizumab cultures.

This clonotype was sampled from a human donor in good health. Sequencing used CD8+ T cells sorted from blood. The rearrangement joins TRBV6-5 to TRBJ1-2; 7 bases align to TRBD1. The CDR3 region is CASSYSAGGDGYTF. The CDR3 coding sequence is TGTGCCAGCAGTTACTCGGCAGGGGGTGATGGCTACACCTTC.